The source of this TCR beta chain is a study of graft-versus-host responses after intestinal transplantation. About the research overall: Among the recipients, all got anti-thymocyte globulin induction and then tacrolimus and steroids for about three years.

General study findings and limits: The highest levels of circulating GvH clones went along with early declines in HvG clones after transplant. The marrow of recipients harbored GvH clones, and ileum or blood showed some of them first.

Profiling relied on immunoSEQ multiplex PCR, and the TCRdb table lists in-frame clones only, not all of them. The table records over 100,000 clones, around 95% of them present only once. Details on this clone: The antigen remains undetermined.

Sequencing was performed on unstimulated CD8+ T cells sorted from spleen or lymph node cells, taken before intestinal transplant. The TCR sequence derives from a human donor who received an intestinal transplant.

The CDR3 region is CASSEDRVGTQYF. Written as DNA, the CDR3 is TGTGCCAGCAGTGAGGACCGAGTGGGGACCCAGTACTTC. The rearrangement links TRBV25-1 to TRBJ2-5, with D unclear. There are 13 residues in the CDR3. The germline V gene has CDR1 MGHDK and CDR2 SYGVNS. V lost 3 bases, J lost 7 bases, and 12 bases lay in between.